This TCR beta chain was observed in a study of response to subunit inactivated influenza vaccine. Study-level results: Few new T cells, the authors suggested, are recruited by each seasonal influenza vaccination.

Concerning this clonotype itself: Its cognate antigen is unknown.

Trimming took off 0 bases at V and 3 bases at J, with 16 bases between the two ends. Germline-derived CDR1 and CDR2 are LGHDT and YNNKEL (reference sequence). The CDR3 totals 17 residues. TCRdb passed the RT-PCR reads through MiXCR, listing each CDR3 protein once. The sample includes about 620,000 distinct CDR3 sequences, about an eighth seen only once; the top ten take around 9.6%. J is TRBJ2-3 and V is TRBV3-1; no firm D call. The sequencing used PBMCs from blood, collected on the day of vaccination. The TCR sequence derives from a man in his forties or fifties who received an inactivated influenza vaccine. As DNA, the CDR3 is TGTGCCAGCAGCCAAGATCTGCCGACAAGAAGTACAGATACGCAGTATTTT. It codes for CASSQDLPTRSTDTQYF.